The TCR beta chain described here comes from a study of blood T cell repertoires in COVID-19. Germline CDR1 and CDR2: SGHKS and YYEKEE (reference sequence). Trimming removed 1 base from V and 4 bases from J, with 16 bases in between. The CDR3 is 16 amino acids. Measured with immunoSEQ multiplex PCR; TCRdb has only the in-frame clones, and not every one. The table records some 240,000 clones, roughly 88% of them present only once. This sequence originates from a man aged 45-60 years with active or convalescent COVID-19. Sequencing used peripheral blood. V usage is TRBV5-5 and J usage is TRBJ2-3; no reliable D call. The CDR3 sequence is CASSLFSYVRADTQYF. CDR3 nucleotides: TGTGCCAGCAGCTTGTTTAGCTACGTTCGCGCAGATACGCAGTATTTT.